The 23 T cell receptor beta chains in this list originate from one sample, sequenced in a study of shared clonotypes between healthy human individuals. Measured with immunoSEQ multiplex PCR; TCRdb has only the in-frame clones, and not every one. This table holds about 1.5 million clones, about 98% found once. Sequences were obtained from naive CD4+ T cells sorted from blood. The subset is: CD45RA+ positively selected. The receptors originated from a man aged 25-40 years in good health.

The chain recombines TRBV28 with TRBJ1-2, with D uncertain. Germline V CDR1 and CDR2: MDHEN, SYDVKM. The CDR3 runs 13 residues. Trimming left V 3 bases short and J 7 bases short, with 12 bases between. The CDR3 DNA sequence: TGTGCCAGCAGTTTGAAAACGCTATCTGGCTACACCTTC. Encoded protein: CASSLKTLSGYTF.

Note on this clone: The final CDR3 position lacks the conserved phenylalanine or tryptophan, pointing to a likely read error. The DNA is left out, because the CDR3 cannot be placed on it with certainty; the CDR3 is given as TCRdb lists it. The genes are TRBV5-1 and TRBJ1-2. The CDR3 numbers 9 amino acids, ends counted. CDR1 SGHRS and CDR2 YFSETQ come from the germline V gene. The chain's CDR3 is CASPRTGTK.

The chain carries TRBV19 and TRBJ1-1; D ambiguous. This CDR3 comprises 13 residues. With 7 bases removed from V and 1 base from J, the gap between germline ends came to 10 bases. Germline V lookup: CDR1 LNHDA, CDR2 SQIVND (reference sequence). The CDR3: CASIKTENTEAFF. In DNA, the CDR3 is TGTGCCAGTATTAAAACAGAGAACACTGAAGCTTTCTTT.

The CDR3, as DNA: TGTGCCAGCTCTCTTCGCCAGGGGACCCAGGATACGCAGTATTTT. Its protein is CASSLRQGTQDTQYF. This chain links TRBV18 with TRBJ2-3; weak D call: TRBD1 (6 bases). The ends were cut back, 6 bases at V and 6 bases at J, with 19 bases in the middle. The CDR3 contains 15 residues. CDR1 and CDR2 from the germline V gene are KGHSH and LQKENI. Combining the CDR3 with reference TRBV18 and TRBJ2-3 gives the whole variable domain NAGVMQNPRHLVRRRGQEARLRCSPMKGHSHVYWYRQLPEEGLKFMVYLQKENIIDESGMPKERFSAEFPKEGPSILRIQQVVRGDSAAYFCASSLRQGTQDTQYFGPGTRLTVL.

The rearrangement uses TRBV7-2 and TRBJ2-5, with 9 bases identical to TRBD1. The CDR3 covers 14 residues. Germline lookup yields CDR1 SGHTA and CDR2 FQGNSA. V shed 6 bases and J 5 bases; nucleotides not matched to a gene: 7. This CDR3 reads CASRTDRGTETQYF. CDR3 in DNA: TGTGCCAGCAGAACTGACAGGGGGACGGAGACCCAGTACTTC.

Remarks on this clone: Other DNA variants within this sample encode the same CDR3. The chain couples TRBV27 to TRBJ2-2; the D gene is possibly TRBD2 (5 bases). V was cut by 2 bases and J by 2 bases, with 9 bases left in between. CDR3 length equals 15 residues. Germline assignment: CDR1 MNHEY and CDR2 SMNVEV (reference sequence). The CDR3 loop is CASSLRRGNTGELFF. The CDR3 DNA reads as TGTGCCAGCAGTTTACGACGGGGAAACACCGGGGAGCTGTTTTTT.

About this clone: Other nucleotide sequences in the sample specify the same CDR3. This chain links TRBV6-5 with TRBJ2-7, with 7 positions matching TRBD2. Per germline, CDR1 MNHEY and CDR2 SVGAGI. With 6 bases clipped from V and 2 bases from J, the junction kept 7 bases outside the gene matches. The CDR3 sequence is 14 residues long. The DNA for the CDR3 is TGTGCCAGCAGCCGGACTAGGGGAACCTACGAGCAGTACTTC. The encoded protein is CASSRTRGTYEQYF.

To note about this clone: The junction departs from the called germline gene at one end, perhaps through a read error. J is TRBJ2-3 and V is TRBV7-7; 11 bases are a match to TRBD2. The CDR3 is 15 amino acids. The V gene's germline CDR1 is SSHAT and CDR2 FNYEAQ (reference sequence). CDR3 sequence (DNA): TGTGCTAGCAGCTCTGGACTAGCGGGTACAGATACGCAGTATTTT. It specifies CASSSGLAGTDTQYF. The entire variable domain, with the rest obtained from reference TRBV7-7 and TRBJ2-3, is as follows: GAGVSQSPRYKVTKRGQDVTLRCDPISSHATLYWYQQALGQGPEFLTYFNYEAQPDKSGLPSDRFSAERPEGSISTLTIQRTEQRDSAMYRCASSSGLAGTDTQYFGPGTRLTVL.

This chain links TRBV29-1 with TRBJ1-2; the D gene is possibly TRBD1 (6 bases). Between the trimmed V and J ends, which lost 4 bases and 2 bases, there was a span of 23 bases. The CDR3 sequence is 17 residues long. Germline values: CDR1 SQVTM, CDR2 ANQGSEA. The CDR3 sequence: CSVVAVRGGQSNYGYTF. The CDR3 DNA is TGCAGCGTTGTGGCCGTGAGGGGTGGACAGTCCAACTATGGCTACACCTTC.

In the case of this clone: The same CDR3 can be traced to other DNA sequences in this sample. The genes are TRBV6-1 and TRBJ2-1; TRBD2 agrees at 7 bases. V was pared by 8 bases and J by 1 base, with 2 bases of the junction left unmatched. The germline V gene has CDR1 MNHNS and CDR2 SASEGT. The CDR3 is 13 residues long. CDR3 DNA sequence: TGTGCCAGCCGTAGCGGGTCCTACAATGAGCAGTTCTTC. Encoded protein: CASRSGSYNEQFF.

The DNA of the CDR3 is TGTGCCACCTCATACCTCCAGGGAGGCCTCCTGGCTAGAACCTTC. Its translation: CATSYLQGGLLARTF. V is TRBV19 and J is TRBJ1-2; possible D gene TRBD1, 5 bases. Germline V lookup: CDR1 LNHDA, CDR2 SQIVND (reference sequence). The CDR3 runs 15 residues. Trimming pared 10 bases from V and 14 bases from J, leaving 32 bases between.

The chain is built from TRBV28 and TRBJ2-2; TRBD2 matches at 9 bases. The germline V gene has CDR1 MDHEN and CDR2 SYDVKM. Trimming removed 4 bases from V and 7 bases from J; junction bases left unmatched: 7. CDR3 length: 15 residues. This CDR3 is CASSSTSGFIGELFF. The CDR3 DNA reads TGTGCCAGCAGTTCGACTAGCGGTTTTATCGGGGAGCTGTTTTTT.

This clone is a singleton in its sample. The rearrangement joins TRBV7-2 to TRBJ2-2; D might be TRBD1 (6 bases). Per the germline V gene, CDR1 is SGHTA and CDR2 is FQGNSA. This CDR3 has 16 amino acids. V was trimmed by 7 bases and J by 2 bases, leaving 17 bases between them. The CDR3 DNA follows: TGTGCCAGCACAATCCGGCTAGGGGGAAACACCGGGGAGCTGTTTTTT. Amino acids: CASTIRLGGNTGELFF.

The chain uses TRBV6-6 and TRBJ1-5; D is undetermined. The ends were cut back, 7 bases at V and 0 bases at J, with 16 bases in the middle. CDR3 length: 16 amino acids. Germline CDR1 is MNHNY and CDR2 is SVGAGI (reference sequence). The CDR3 DNA reads TGTGCCAGCACTTCCCGACTTGCTTATAGCAATCAGCCCCAGCATTTT. It specifies CASTSRLAYSNQPQHF.

The chain carries TRBV29-1 and TRBJ2-5; D unresolved. The CDR3 spans 15 residues. V was shortened by 3 bases and J by 2 bases, with 16 bases between the two germline ends. From germline, CDR1 is SQVTM and CDR2 ANQGSEA. CDR3 protein: CSVDRGPVGQETQYF. DNA of the CDR3: TGCAGCGTTGATCGAGGCCCAGTGGGGCAAGAGACCCAGTACTTC.

The V and J genes are TRBV27 and TRBJ2-7, with D perhaps TRBD1 or TRBD2 (5 bases each). Germline assignment: CDR1 MNHEY and CDR2 SMNVEV (reference sequence). Trimming removed 8 bases at V and 3 bases at J, with 17 bases between. The CDR3 length is 14 residues. The CDR3 DNA sequence: TGTGCCAGCGCTGCCAATGGGGGTTTCTACGAGCAGTACTTC. Its protein product is CASAANGGFYEQYF.

CDR3 sequence (DNA): TGTGCCAGCAGCCAAGAGCGGCTAGCGGGATCCAGCTCCTACAATGAGCAGTTCTTC. This codes for CASSQERLAGSSSYNEQFF. The chain employs TRBV14 and TRBJ2-1; 9 positions agree with TRBD2. CDR3 length: 19 amino acids. With V trimmed by 0 bases and J by 0 bases, 9 bases remained unmatched. Per the germline V gene, CDR1 is SGHDN and CDR2 is FVKESK.

This rearrangement joins TRBV7-2 to TRBJ1-1; D remains unclear. The CDR3 totals 14 residues. CDR1 is SGHTA, CDR2 FQGNSA, per germline. The ends were cut back, 0 bases at V and 1 base at J, with 6 bases in the middle. The CDR3 DNA follows: TGTGCCAGCAGCTTAGCGCGAGCGAACACTGAAGCTTTCTTT. Residues: CASSLARANTEAFF.

The chain is built from TRBV7-9 and TRBJ1-2; D ambiguous. This CDR3 spans 11 amino acids. The V end was cut by 7 bases, the J end by 2 bases, with 5 bases between. The V gene's germline CDR1 is SEHNR and CDR2 FQNEAQ (reference sequence). The CDR3 DNA reads TGTGCCAGCAACGAAAACTATGGCTACACCTTC. It specifies CASNENYGYTF.

Regarding this clone: This sample also contains other DNA sequences that code for the same CDR3. This rearrangement joins TRBV7-6 to TRBJ2-3; 13 positions match TRBD2. V lost 5 bases to trimming and J lost 6 bases; unmatched junction nucleotides: 5. In germline, CDR1 is SGHVS, CDR2 FNYEAQ. CDR3 length: 15 residues. CDR3 sequence: CASSLLAGGPDTQYF. CDR3 nucleotide sequence: TGTGCCAGCAGCCTACTAGCGGGAGGGCCCGATACGCAGTATTTT.

The chain joins TRBV6-5 to TRBJ1-1; D is uncertain. There are 15 residues in the CDR3. Germline values: CDR1 MNHEY, CDR2 SVGAGI. The V end was cut by 6 bases, the J end by 0 bases, with 14 bases between. The CDR3 DNA is TGTGCCAGCAGGGGAGCGCGAGCGATGAACACTGAAGCTTTCTTT. It encodes CASRGARAMNTEAFF.

The chain employs TRBV5-8 and TRBJ1-5; possibly TRBD1 for D (5 bases). There are 16 residues in the CDR3. Trimming took 0 bases from V and 3 from J, leaving 13 bases between them. Germline CDR1 and CDR2: SGHTS and YDEGEE. The CDR3 DNA reads as TGTGCCAGCAGCTTGGTCTTGGGGGTCGTCAATCAGCCCCAGCATTTT. It is translated as CASSLVLGVVNQPQHF.

The chain is built from TRBV18 and TRBJ1-1; unclear D gene. With 6 bases removed from V and 1 base from J, the gap between germline ends came to 9 bases. From germline, CDR1 is KGHSH and CDR2 LQKENI. The CDR3 sequence is 13 residues long. CDR3 bases: TGTGCCAGCTCCTTTGACAAGAACACTGAAGCTTTCTTT. Translating it yields CASSFDKNTEAFF.